One and the same sample provided the 5 T cell receptor beta chains below, sequenced in a study of tumor and adjacent non-tumor tissue in lung cancer. The library came from three nested PCR rounds adapted from ARM-PCR protocols. From the multiplex PCR reads, TCRdb called clonotypes with MiXCR, one entry per CDR3 protein. The profile shows about 200,000 distinct CDR3 sequences, 71% of them singletons. RNA was extracted from bulk tissue without any cell sorting. The sequenced sample consisted of lung tumor tissue. Source of these receptors: a man between 60 and 75 years old with non-small cell lung cancer.

The CDR3 spells CSARDSSNGSPYEQYF. The CDR3 DNA reads TGCAGTGCTAGAGACTCGAGTAACGGGAGCCCCTACGAGCAGTACTTC. The V gene is TRBV20-1, the J gene TRBJ2-7, with TRBD2 as a possible D gene (6 bases). The CDR3 sequence is 16 residues long. The germline gives CDR1 DFQATT, CDR2 SNEGSKA (reference sequence). Trimming removed 0 bases from V and 2 bases from J, with 17 bases in between.

As to this clonotype: The conserved phenylalanine or tryptophan is not found at the CDR3 terminus, so this likely reflects a read error. The chain links TRBV6-5 to TRBJ2-5, with 7 bases that match TRBD2. This CDR3 comprises 14 residues. CDR1 and CDR2 from the germline V gene are MNHEY and SVGAGI. The ends lost 5 bases at V and 9 bases at J; junction bases unmatched: 12. The CDR3 DNA follows: TGTGCCAGCAGTGATACCAGGGCCGCGGGGGCCCAGTACCTC. This translates into CASSDTRAAGAQYL.

To note about this clonotype: A much larger clone lies one base from this, so it may be a read error. This chain connects TRBV11-3 to TRBJ1-2; TRBD1 matches 9 bases. Germline V gene lookup returns CDR1 SGHNT and CDR2 YENEEA. J was trimmed by 1 base and V by 5 bases; bases with no gene match: 2. The length of the CDR3 is 14 residues. CDR3 in DNA: TGTGCCAGCAGCGACAGGGGGTGTAACTATGGCTACACCTTC. Residues: CASSDRGCNYGYTF. Full variable domain (remainder filled in from reference TRBV11-3 and TRBJ1-2): EAGVVQSPRYKIIEKKQPVAFWCNPISGHNTLYWYLQNLGQGPELLIRYENEEAVDDSQLPKDRFSAERLKGVDSTLKIQPAELGDSAVYLCASSDRGCNYGYTFGSGTRLTVV.

For this clonotype: A much larger clone sits a single nucleotide away, making a read error possible. This chain joins TRBV4-3 and TRBJ2-7; possibly TRBD1 for D (6 bases). Per germline, CDR1 LGHNA and CDR2 YSLEER. The CDR3 sequence is 15 residues long. The CDR3 reads CASNQGHPGAYEQYF. The CDR3 DNA reads as TGCGCCAGCAACCAAGGTCATCCAGGGGCGTACGAGCAGTACTTC.

With regard to this clonotype: A clone one base away is much larger, so this may be a read error. The chain has TRBV6-2 or TRBV6-3 and TRBJ2-3; no definite D call. This CDR3 contains 11 residues. The V gene's germline CDR1 is MNHEY and CDR2 SVGEGT. The CDR3 coding sequence is TGTGCCAGCAGTTACTTCGATACGCGGTATTTT. This sequence encodes CASSYFDTRYF.